One T cell receptor beta chain is described in this entry. Its specificity is unknown. V was shortened by 2 bases and J by 4 bases, with 8 bases between the two germline ends. Germline V gene data show CDR1 as LGHNT and CDR2 as FRNRAP. This CDR3 spans 13 amino acids. These data belong to a study of beta chain features in type 1 diabetes. Findings and caveats of the study: The study left unresolved whether HLA type influences TCRB rearrangement. Equally in patients and controls, shorter templates might have been favored by PCR. Shorter TCRB CDR3s, moderately but significantly so, marked every one of the four CD4+ subsets in Type 1 diabetes patients.

TCRB transcripts that were expressed got sequenced, as all of the isolated RNA had been reverse transcribed. The protocol was immunoSEQ multiplex PCR, while the TCRdb copy is restricted to in-frame clones and leaves out a portion. The data hold more than 150,000 clones, with around 10% observed a single time. The sequence was collected from a man aged 18-30 years in good health. Sequencing input: central memory CD4+ T cells from blood. The chain has TRBV12-5 and TRBJ2-5; the D gene is possibly TRBD2 (6 bases). CDR3 nucleotide sequence: TGTGCTAGTGGTTTGCCGGGAGTAGAGACCCAGTACTTC. Protein: CASGLPGVETQYF.